This T cell receptor (beta chain) originates from a study of memory CD4+ T cells and cytomegalovirus serostatus. V dropped 5 bases and J dropped 5; count of bases not matched to a gene: 6. The CDR3 runs to 14 residues. The germline gives CDR1 SGHTA, CDR2 FQGNSA. Single viable CD3+CD4+CD8-CD45RO+ cells were sorted as the memory CD4+ T cells. Repertoires were generated with immunoSEQ multiplex PCR, while TCRdb's copy carries only in-frame clones and drops some. In the table there are about 41,000 clones, around 79% of which are singletons. Sequencing input: memory CD4+ T cells from blood. The source is an adult in good health and CMV-seronegative. The chain combines TRBV7-2 with TRBJ1-1, with 9 bases that match TRBD1. Here the CDR3 reads CASSPPGQGTEAFF. CDR3 DNA sequence: TGTGCCAGCAGCCCCCCGGGACAGGGAACTGAAGCTTTCTTT.